These 19 T cell receptor beta chains originate from one sample sequenced in a study of T cell responses to AZD1222 COVID-19 vaccine. Assay used: immunoSEQ multiplex PCR; TCRdb lists only in-frame clones, some missing. The sample carries roughly 150,000 clones, approximately 87% recorded once. This specimen consisted of peripheral blood, obtained 28 days after the second AZD1222 dose. The origin of the receptors is an adult who received the AZD1222 COVID-19 vaccine.

The V call is TRBV19, the J call TRBJ1-4; no firm D call. Trimming took 6 bases from V and 0 from J, leaving 8 bases between them. Germline V gene sequence: CDR1 LNHDA, CDR2 SQIVND (reference sequence). The CDR3 consists of 14 residues. This chain's CDR3 is CASSRGATNEKLFF. CDR3 DNA sequence: TGTGCCAGTAGCCGGGGTGCAACTAATGAAAAACTGTTTTTT. Based on the CDR3 plus reference TRBV19 and TRBJ1-4, the full variable domain is DGGITQSPKYLFRKEGQNVTLSCEQNLNHDAMYWYRQDPGQGLRLIYYSQIVNDFQKGDIAEGYSVSREKKESFPLTVTSAQKNPTAFYLCASSRGATNEKLFFGSGTQLSVL.

This chain joins TRBV28 and TRBJ2-7; the D gene is possibly TRBD1 (6 bases). This CDR3 has 17 amino acids. Germline CDR1 reads MDHEN; CDR2 reads SYDVKM. Trimming pared 2 bases from V and 0 bases from J, leaving 17 bases between. Written as DNA, the CDR3 is TGTGCCAGCAGTTTAACCCACCCGGGACAAAGCTCCTACGAGCAGTACTTC. It is translated as CASSLTHPGQSSYEQYF. The entire variable domain, with the rest obtained from reference TRBV28 and TRBJ2-7, is as follows: DVKVTQSSRYLVKRTGEKVFLECVQDMDHENMFWYRQDPGLGLRLIYFSYDVKMKEKGDIPEGYSVSREKKERFSLILESASTNQTSMYLCASSLTHPGQSSYEQYFGPGTRLTVT.

The chain employs TRBV30 and TRBJ2-3; possibly TRBD1 for D (6 bases). Germline V lookup: CDR1 GTSNPN, CDR2 SVGIG (reference sequence). The CDR3 is 15 residues long. V lost 2 bases, J lost 4 bases, and 16 bases lay in between. The CDR3 region is CAWSHQGQGSDTQYF. CDR3 nucleotide sequence: TGTGCCTGGAGTCATCAGGGGCAGGGATCAGATACGCAGTATTTT.

V is TRBV28 and J is TRBJ1-5, with a weak D call TRBD1 (5 bases). V shed 1 base and J shed 1 base, with 14 bases lying between them. Germline V CDR1 and CDR2: MDHEN, SYDVKM. The length of the CDR3 is 17 residues. For the CDR3, the DNA is TGTGCCAGCAGTTTATCTCGGGGGGGACTAAGCAATCAGCCCCAGCATTTT. This gives the protein CASSLSRGGLSNQPQHF.

The rearrangement links TRBV11-1 to TRBJ2-3; D not certain. CDR1 and CDR2 from the germline V gene are SGHAT and FQDESV (reference sequence). Between the trimmed V and J ends, which lost 5 bases and 5 bases, there was a span of 17 bases. The CDR3 is 15 residues long. The CDR3 loop is CASSTIPTSGDTQYF. CDR3 in DNA: TGTGCCAGCAGCACTATCCCCACCTCGGGAGATACGCAGTATTTT.

The rearrangement links TRBV30 to TRBJ2-5, with a possible D match to TRBD2 (5 bases). V was trimmed by 4 bases and J by 1 base, leaving 10 bases between them. The CDR3 totals 13 residues. Germline V gene data show CDR1 as GTSNPN and CDR2 as SVGIG (reference sequence). CDR3 residues: CAWNPGSQETQYF. The DNA for the CDR3 is TGTGCCTGGAACCCGGGATCCCAAGAGACCCAGTACTTC.

The rearrangement links TRBV2 to TRBJ1-5; perhaps TRBD1 as D (5 bases). The CDR3 is made up of 15 amino acids. The germline V gene encodes CDR1 SNHLY and CDR2 FYNNEI. Trimming left V 6 bases short and J 0 bases short, with 12 bases between. The CDR3 DNA follows: TGTGCCAGCAGGGACCTGGGGCATAGCAATCAGCCCCAGCATTTT. Its protein product is CASRDLGHSNQPQHF.

The chain carries TRBV7-2 and TRBJ2-1; 7 nucleotides align to TRBD2. The CDR3 is made up of 16 amino acids. Germline lookup yields CDR1 SGHTA and CDR2 FQGNSA. Trimming took 5 bases from V and 4 from J; bases not matched to a gene: 11. For the CDR3, the DNA is TGTGCCAGCAGCCCCAGTTGGCCTAGCGGTTACAATGAGCAGTTCTTC. It codes for CASSPSWPSGYNEQFF.

The chain links TRBV6-1 to TRBJ2-1; 12 positions match TRBD2. After removal of 3 bases from V and 7 bases from J, the junction contained 7 bases not matched to a gene. Germline lookup yields CDR1 MNHNS and CDR2 SASEGT. The CDR3 sequence is 16 residues long. The DNA of the CDR3 is TGTGCCAGCAGTGAGGCTAGCGGGAGGGCGTGGAATGAGCAGTTCTTC. It encodes CASSEASGRAWNEQFF.

The chain couples TRBV5-8 to TRBJ1-2, with 7 bases lining up with TRBD1. The germline gives CDR1 SGHTS, CDR2 YDEGEE. V shed 4 bases and J 0 bases; nucleotides not matched to a gene: 9. The CDR3 is made up of 16 amino acids. CDR3 loop: CASSRQGVESNYGYTF. For the CDR3, the DNA is TGTGCCAGCAGCCGTCAGGGGGTGGAATCTAACTATGGCTACACCTTC.

The rearrangement uses TRBV5-1 and TRBJ2-1, with 10 bases lining up with TRBD2. The CDR3 runs 15 residues. In germline, CDR1 is SGHRS, CDR2 YFSETQ. Trimming removed 5 bases from V and 4 bases from J; junction bases left unmatched: 6. CDR3 DNA sequence: TGCGCCAGCAGGTCGACTAGCGGGTTATACAATGAGCAGTTCTTC. Protein: CASRSTSGLYNEQFF.

The chain combines TRBV5-1 with TRBJ1-1; D is unresolved. The CDR3 totals 15 residues. Trimming removed 0 bases at V and 0 bases at J, with 9 bases between. Germline CDR1 SGHRS, CDR2 YFSETQ. In DNA, the CDR3 is TGCGCCAGCAGCTTGGCCGGCACTTTGAACACTGAAGCTTTCTTT. Its protein is CASSLAGTLNTEAFF. The variable domain in full, completed from reference TRBV5-1 and TRBJ1-1, reads KAGVTQTPRYLIKTRGQQVTLSCSPISGHRSVSWYQQTPGQGLQFLFEYFSETQRNKGNFPGRFSGRQFSNSRSEMNVSTLELGDSALYLCASSLAGTLNTEAFFGQGTRLTVV.

CDR3 DNA: TGTGCCAGCAGTTTAGGGGAAGTGGGTGAAGCTTTCTTT. It encodes CASSLGEVGEAFF. V and J are TRBV28 and TRBJ1-1; no clear D. The CDR3 totals 13 residues. From germline, CDR1 is MDHEN and CDR2 SYDVKM. V lost 2 bases and J 7 bases, leaving 11 bases between the germline ends.

This chain links TRBV7-6 with TRBJ2-1; TRBD2 matches 7 bases. CDR1 SGHVS and CDR2 FNYEAQ come from the germline V gene. The trim removed 3 bases at V and 0 bases at J, leaving 5 bases unmatched. The CDR3 has 16 residues. The chain's CDR3 is CASSFQWGGSYNEQFF. The DNA of the CDR3 is TGTGCCAGCAGCTTCCAATGGGGGGGCTCCTACAATGAGCAGTTCTTC.

This sequence joins TRBV6-1 and TRBJ2-2, with TRBD1 matching over 7 bases. The J segment lost 4 bases and the V segment lost 4 bases, leaving 9 bases of the junction unmatched. The germline V gene encodes CDR1 MNHNS and CDR2 SASEGT. The CDR3 runs to 16 residues. The CDR3 nucleotides read TGTGCCAGCAGTGCCAGGACAGGTCGGGGCACCGGGGAGCTGTTTTTT. Its protein is CASSARTGRGTGELFF.

The chain couples TRBV6-6 to TRBJ1-4; D may be TRBD1 (6 bases). V was shortened by 7 bases and J by 5 bases, with 17 bases between the two germline ends. Germline CDR1 is MNHNY and CDR2 is SVGAGI (reference sequence). The CDR3 loop spans 15 amino acids. The CDR3 loop reads CASNMLGASNEKLFF. Written as DNA, the CDR3 is TGTGCCAGCAACATGTTGGGGGCGTCAAATGAAAAACTGTTTTTT.

The V and J genes are TRBV19 and TRBJ1-1, with 8 bases matching TRBD1. The germline V gene encodes CDR1 LNHDA and CDR2 SQIVND (reference sequence). This CDR3 is built from 18 residues. V gave up 5 bases and J gave up 3 bases; unmatched junction bases: 17. DNA for the CDR3: TGTGCCAGTAGTCCGCAACCCCGCAGGGGGCGGACGGACACTGAAGCTTTCTTT. It encodes CASSPQPRRGRTDTEAFF. Variable domain in full (rest from reference TRBV19 and TRBJ1-1): DGGITQSPKYLFRKEGQNVTLSCEQNLNHDAMYWYRQDPGQGLRLIYYSQIVNDFQKGDIAEGYSVSREKKESFPLTVTSAQKNPTAFYLCASSPQPRRGRTDTEAFFGQGTRLTVV.

This chain links TRBV30 with TRBJ1-5; maybe TRBD1 (5 bases). CDR1 GTSNPN and CDR2 SVGIG come from the germline V gene (reference sequence). Trimming left V 3 bases short and J 2 bases short, with 14 bases between. This CDR3 is built from 15 residues. The CDR3, as DNA: TGTGCCTGGAGCCTGGGCAGGGCTGGCAATCAGCCCCAGCATTTT. This encodes CAWSLGRAGNQPQHF.

The chain links TRBV27 to TRBJ1-2; TRBD1 aligns across 8 bases. With 2 bases clipped from V and 7 bases from J, the junction kept 9 bases outside the gene matches. Germline V gives CDR1 MNHEY, CDR2 SMNVEV (reference sequence). There are 15 residues in the CDR3. CDR3 sequence reads: CASSLMQGASGGYTF. CDR3 sequence (DNA): TGTGCCAGCAGTTTAATGCAGGGGGCTTCTGGTGGCTACACCTTC.